The clone carrying this T cell receptor beta chain was picked up a small number of times. The antigen remains undetermined. Unique molecular identifiers were incorporated during preparation of the TCRbeta library. TCRdb called the PCR reads again in MiXCR, with one record for every CDR3 protein. The repertoire holds a few hundred thousand distinct CDR3 sequences, roughly 16% seen once, with just under 30% in the top ten. The data were obtained in a study of T-cell reconstitution after alpha-beta-depleted transplantation in children. Whole-study results and caveats: Expanded graft clones, several hundred of them, were reportedly the source of alpha-beta T cells about two months after transplant.

The sample consisted of PBMCs, mostly from graft donor cells, taken 360 days after TCRalphabeta/CD19-depleted stem cell transplant. This receptor was identified in a boy less than two years old who had a stem cell transplant for Wiskott-Aldrich syndrome, so the T cells may come from the graft donor.

This CDR3 is CASSYARLAEQFF. CDR3 nucleotides: TGTGCCAGCAGTTACGCAAGACTTGCGGAGCAGTTCTTC. The V gene is TRBV6-2 or TRBV6-3, the J gene TRBJ2-1; D unclear. The CDR3 consists of 13 residues. Trimming removed 2 bases at V and 10 bases at J, with 12 bases between. The germline CDR1 and CDR2 sequences are MNHEY and SVGEGT.